These 30 T cell receptor beta chains originate from one sample sequenced in a study of response to subunit inactivated influenza vaccine. TCRdb re-called the RT-PCR reads through MiXCR, storing one row per CDR3 protein. The sample carries hundreds of thousands of distinct CDR3 sequences, 14% recorded once. The input for sequencing was PBMCs from blood, taken 14 to 15 days before vaccination. The receptors come from a man aged 45-60 years who received an inactivated influenza vaccine.

The rearrangement uses TRBV20-1 and TRBJ2-1; 8 bases line up with TRBD1. Germline V CDR1 and CDR2: DFQATT, SNEGSKA (reference sequence). V shed 7 bases, J shed 8 bases, and the junction held 4 bases outside the gene matches. This CDR3 is built from 11 residues. In DNA, the CDR3 is TGCAGTGAGGACAGGGAAGATGAGCAGTTCTTC. This codes for CSEDREDEQFF.

In this sample, this clonotype turned up many times. The genes are TRBV4-3 and TRBJ2-1, with 7 bases matching TRBD1. V lost 0 bases to trimming and J lost 4 bases; unmatched junction nucleotides: 9. This CDR3 is built from 17 residues. Germline CDR1 reads LGHNA; CDR2 reads YSLEER. The CDR3, as DNA: TGCGCCAGCAGCCAAGAGAGCTTCGGGACAGATTACAATGAGCAGTTCTTC. Translated: CASSQESFGTDYNEQFF.

This clonotype was seen only a few times. The genes are TRBV12-3 or TRBV12-4 and TRBJ2-7, with 7 bases lining up with TRBD1. This CDR3 is 15 amino acids long. Trimming cost V 2 bases and J 4 bases; bases outside gene matches: 8. The CDR3 nucleotides read TGTGCCAGCAGTTTACTGGGACAGCCAACTTACGAGCAGTACTTC. Encoded protein: CASSLLGQPTYEQYF.

This clonotype has only a few counts. The V call is TRBV10-3, the J call TRBJ2-1, with D perhaps being TRBD1 or TRBD2 (5 bases each). V was cut by 9 bases and J by 2 bases, with 11 bases left in between. The CDR3 has 13 residues. Germline CDR1 and CDR2: ENHRY and SYGVKD. DNA for the CDR3: TGTGCCATAAGGGACGATACCTACAATGAGCAGTTCTTC. Protein sequence: CAIRDDTYNEQFF.

This clonotype occurred a few times. V usage is TRBV9 and J usage is TRBJ2-2, with TRBD1 matching over 10 bases. Germline loops: CDR1 SGDLS, CDR2 YYNGEE. The CDR3 spans 17 residues. The V segment lost 3 bases and the J segment 8 bases; nucleotides outside the gene matches: 13. The CDR3 nucleotides read TGTGCCAGCAGCGCAACGACCGGGACAGGGGTTCGTGGGGAGCTGTTTTTT. This translates into CASSATTGTGVRGELFF.

The genes are TRBV19 and TRBJ2-1; 11 nucleotides align to TRBD1. With V trimmed by 6 bases and J by 6 bases, 10 bases remained unmatched. The CDR3 extends over 16 amino acids. Germline CDR1 LNHDA, CDR2 SQIVND (reference sequence). CDR3 residues: CASRPTGTGGVNEQFF. The CDR3, as DNA: TGTGCCAGTAGACCGACCGGGACAGGGGGTGTCAATGAGCAGTTCTTC.

This clonotype was counted between two and nine times. Here the CDR3 DNA reads TGTGCCAGCAGCTATCTTATCGGGTCCTACAATGAGCAGTTCTTC. It is translated as CASSYLIGSYNEQFF. The genes are TRBV7-2 and TRBJ2-1; D remains unclear. Germline CDR1 SGHTA, CDR2 FQGNSA. The CDR3 covers 15 residues. Trimming took off 4 bases at V and 1 base at J, with 11 bases between the two ends.

As to this clonotype: This could be a read error, since a much larger clone is one nucleotide away. This sequence joins TRBV3-1 and TRBJ2-7; D may be TRBD1 or TRBD2 (6 bases each). The CDR3 has 12 residues. CDR1 and CDR2 from the germline V gene are LGHDT and YNNKEL (reference sequence). The CDR3 spells CASSPERGLQHF. The DNA of the CDR3 is TGTGCCAGCAGCCCCGAACGGGGGCTGCAGCACTTC.

The V and J genes are TRBV5-6 and TRBJ2-4; TRBD1 is a possible D gene (6 bases). Germline V CDR1 and CDR2: SGHDT, YYEEEE. This CDR3 contains 17 residues. V was shortened by 2 bases and J by 1 base, with 16 bases between the two germline ends. DNA of the CDR3: TGTGCCAGCAGCTTTCGGGCCTTCCAGGGGGCCAAAAACATTCAGTACTTC. Translated: CASSFRAFQGAKNIQYF.

The CDR3 nucleotides are TGTGCCAGCAGTTACGCCGCTAGCGGGGAGACCCAGTACTTC. Translation gives CASSYAASGETQYF. The V call is TRBV6-2 or TRBV6-3, the J call TRBJ2-5; 8 bases line up with TRBD2. The J segment lost 5 bases and the V segment lost 2 bases, leaving 4 bases of the junction unmatched. CDR3 length equals 14 residues. Germline CDR1 and CDR2: MNHEY and SVGEGT.

This sequence joins TRBV7-2 and TRBJ2-7; D unclear. V was pared by 3 bases and J by 1 base, with 10 bases between. Germline V gene lookup returns CDR1 SGHTA and CDR2 FQGNSA. The CDR3 length is 14 residues. CDR3 bases: TGTGCCAGCAGCTTCTGGGGAAGGTCCTACGAGCAGTACTTC. This gives the protein CASSFWGRSYEQYF.

This clonotype has more than one count but fewer than ten. This chain links TRBV20-1 with TRBJ2-1; D not certain. Between the trimmed V and J ends, which lost 2 bases and 4 bases, there was a span of 12 bases. The germline CDR1 and CDR2 sequences are DFQATT and SNEGSKA (reference sequence). The CDR3 is made up of 14 amino acids. DNA of the CDR3: TGCAGTGCTAGAAAGGGTCAGCCGTACAATGAGCAGTTCTTC. This gives the protein CSARKGQPYNEQFF.

This clonotype was seen a few times. The CDR3 sequence is CSAPGTTGTSGDHNEQFF. Written as DNA, the CDR3 is TGCAGTGCGCCAGGTACGACCGGGACTAGCGGTGATCACAATGAGCAGTTCTTC. The rearrangement links TRBV20-1 to TRBJ2-1; TRBD2 matches at 11 bases. The CDR3 sequence is 18 residues long. The V gene end was trimmed by 6 bases and the J gene end by 5 bases; junction bases not matched to a gene: 18. The germline CDR1 and CDR2 sequences are DFQATT and SNEGSKA (reference sequence).

The table lists this clonotype with many counts. This chain uses TRBV7-6 with TRBJ1-1, with D tentatively TRBD1 (5 bases). This CDR3 comprises 14 residues. The germline V and J ends were trimmed by 0 bases and 6 bases, with 11 bases remaining between them. From germline, CDR1 is SGHVS and CDR2 FNYEAQ. The CDR3 region has the DNA TGTGCCAGCAGCTTAGCGCTGGGGGTGGCTGAAGCTTTCTTT. Translating gives CASSLALGVAEAFF.

A single count supports this clonotype. This chain connects TRBV5-6 to TRBJ1-2; 8 bases line up with TRBD1. Germline CDR1 and CDR2: SGHDT and YYEEEE. The CDR3 extends over 15 amino acids. The V gene end was trimmed by 1 base and the J gene end by 3 bases; junction bases not matched to a gene: 5. Here the CDR3 reads CASSLPGGEDYGYTF. CDR3 DNA sequence: TGTGCCAGCAGCTTGCCAGGGGGCGAGGACTATGGCTACACCTTC.

About this clonotype itself: Since no conserved phenylalanine or tryptophan closes the CDR3, a read error is the likely cause. V and J are TRBV9 and TRBJ2-3, with 11 bases aligning to TRBD2. This CDR3 has 14 residues. V trimming: 2 bases; J trimming: 4 bases; junction bases outside the gene matches: 0. The germline CDR1 and CDR2 sequences are SGDLS and YYNGEE. In DNA form, the CDR3 reads TGTGCCAGCAGCGTTAGCGGGGGGGCAGATACGCAGTATTAT. Protein sequence: CASSVSGGADTQYY.

The gene calls are TRBV3-1 and TRBJ2-6; D call uncertain. This CDR3 is 14 amino acids long. V was clipped by 6 bases and J by 2 bases, with 8 bases between them. Germline V gives CDR1 LGHDT, CDR2 YNNKEL (reference sequence). In nucleotides, the CDR3 is TGTGCCAGCAGAAACACGGCTGGGGCCAACGTCCTGACTTTC. This translates into CASRNTAGANVLTF.

The gene calls are TRBV15 and TRBJ2-7; 7 bases match TRBD1. The V gene end was trimmed by 0 bases and the J gene end by 0 bases; junction bases not matched to a gene: 5. Germline CDR1 and CDR2: LNHNV and YYDKDF (reference sequence). CDR3 size: 16 residues. CDR3 DNA: TGTGCCACCAGCAGAGAAATGGGACAGAGCTCCTACGAGCAGTACTTC. It encodes CATSREMGQSSYEQYF. Using reference TRBV15 and TRBJ2-7 for the parts outside the CDR3, the full variable domain is DAMVIQNPRYQVTQFGKPVTLSCSQTLNHNVMYWYQQKSSQAPKLLFHYYDKDFNNEADTPDNFQSRRPNTSFCFLDIRSPGLGDTAMYLCATSREMGQSSYEQYFGPGTRLTVT.

The sample holds a few counts of this clonotype. This chain uses TRBV9 with TRBJ2-3; D possibly corresponds to TRBD2 (6 bases). Between the trimmed V and J ends, which lost 0 bases and 3 bases, there was a span of 11 bases. The length of the CDR3 is 15 residues. The V gene's germline CDR1 is SGDLS and CDR2 YYNGEE. CDR3 protein: CASSVAPLATDTQYF. CDR3 DNA sequence: TGTGCCAGCAGCGTAGCCCCACTAGCAACAGATACGCAGTATTTT.

The sample holds a few counts of this clonotype. The V call is TRBV2, the J call TRBJ2-1; 7 nucleotides match TRBD2. This CDR3 has 14 amino acids. CDR1 and CDR2 from the germline V gene are SNHLY and FYNNEI. Trimming at V came to 4 bases and at J to 7 bases, leaving 7 bases not matched to a gene. The CDR3 is CASSARGSENEQFF. The CDR3 DNA reads TGTGCCAGCAGTGCGCGGGGGTCCGAAAATGAGCAGTTCTTC. The full variable domain, its missing parts supplied by reference TRBV2 and TRBJ2-1, is EPEVTQTPSHQVTQMGQEVILRCVPISNHLYFYWYRQILGQKVEFLVSFYNNEISEKSEIFDDQFSVERPDGSNFTLKIRSTKLEDSAMYFCASSARGSENEQFFGPGTRLTVL.

In its sample, this clonotype was seen a few times. The CDR3 DNA reads TGTGCCAGCAGCAGACGTCCTAGCGGGGATGCCTACGAGCAGTACTTC. This codes for CASSRRPSGDAYEQYF. The chain recombines TRBV7-2 with TRBJ2-7; 9 positions agree with TRBD2. The CDR3 consists of 16 residues. V shed 5 bases, J shed 2 bases, and the junction held 10 bases outside the gene matches. Germline V gene lookup returns CDR1 SGHTA and CDR2 FQGNSA.

The chain couples TRBV12-3 or TRBV12-4 to TRBJ2-2; 7 nucleotides align to TRBD1. The CDR3 spans 16 residues. With V trimmed by 5 bases and J by 7 bases, 13 bases remained unmatched. The CDR3 sequence: CASSPGTAFLSGELFF. The CDR3 DNA follows: TGTGCCAGCAGTCCCGGGACAGCATTCCTAAGCGGGGAGCTGTTTTTT.

This chain links TRBV4-2 with TRBJ2-7; tentatively, D is TRBD1 or TRBD2 (5 bases each). The V gene's germline CDR1 is LGHNA and CDR2 YNFKEQ. Trimming left V 0 bases short and J 1 base short, with 16 bases between. The length of the CDR3 is 17 residues. CDR3 sequence (DNA): TGTGCCAGCAGCCAAGAGGCCGGGACCCTGGGGTCCTACGAGCAGTACTTC. Its translation is CASSQEAGTLGSYEQYF.

The genes are TRBV28 and TRBJ2-5, with TRBD2 as a possible D gene (5 bases). This CDR3 is built from 16 residues. Germline assignment: CDR1 MDHEN and CDR2 SYDVKM. The germline V and J ends were trimmed by 1 base and 6 bases, with 18 bases remaining between them. The chain's CDR3 is CASSLLASPQSQTQYF. The CDR3 nucleotides read TGTGCCAGCAGTTTATTGGCTAGCCCCCAGAGCCAGACCCAGTACTTC.

This clonotype was seen a single time. This likely traces to a read error, being one base from a far larger clone. This is likely a read error, given that the CDR3 carries no conserved phenylalanine or tryptophan at its end. This sequence joins TRBV25-1 and TRBJ2-1, with D unresolved. CDR3 size: 11 residues. Germline V gives CDR1 MGHDK, CDR2 SYGVNS. V lost 0 bases and J 7 bases, leaving 1 base between the germline ends. The CDR3 here is CASSEYNEQFL. The CDR3 nucleotides read TGTGCCAGCAGTGAATATAATGAGCAGTTCCTC.

This clonotype was observed a few times. V usage is TRBV12-3 or TRBV12-4 and J usage is TRBJ2-5, with D perhaps assigned TRBD1 or TRBD2 (6 bases each). The CDR3 contains 16 residues. V lost 6 bases and J lost 6, with 23 bases in between. The CDR3 here is CASSYLGGTFEQTQYF. The CDR3 bases are TGTGCCAGCAGCTATCTCGGGGGCACTTTCGAACAGACCCAGTACTTC.

This clonotype was counted a few times. J is TRBJ2-3 and V is TRBV20-1, with a weak D call TRBD1 (5 bases). CDR3 length: 15 amino acids. Trimming shortened V by 0 bases and J by 4 bases, and 14 bases separated the two germline ends. The V gene's germline CDR1 is DFQATT and CDR2 SNEGSKA (reference sequence). The CDR3: CSARDSLKGADTQYF. In nucleotides, the CDR3 is TGCAGTGCTAGAGATAGCCTAAAAGGGGCAGATACGCAGTATTTT.

V is TRBV6-1 and J is TRBJ2-3; D unresolved. CDR3 length equals 15 residues. The V gene's germline CDR1 is MNHNS and CDR2 SASEGT. V lost 5 bases and J 1 base, leaving 13 bases between the germline ends. CDR3 nucleotide sequence: TGTGCCAGCAGTCTCGGCCAACCTCGCACAGATACGCAGTATTTT. Its protein is CASSLGQPRTDTQYF.

This sequence joins TRBV20-1 and TRBJ2-7, with 7 bases fitting TRBD2. The germline CDR1 and CDR2 sequences are DFQATT and SNEGSKA (reference sequence). The CDR3 totals 14 residues. The CDR3, as DNA: TGCAGCGCCAGCTTTGAGGGAGGGCAGTACGAGCAGTACTTC. Translated, it gives CSASFEGGQYEQYF.

The table lists this clonotype with a few counts. The gene calls are TRBV5-6 and TRBJ2-1; 10 bases map to TRBD1. This CDR3 contains 16 residues. The V gene end was trimmed by 4 bases and the J gene end by 0 bases; junction bases not matched to a gene: 4. Germline CDR1 and CDR2: SGHDT and YYEEEE. CDR3 nucleotide sequence: TGTGCCAGCAGCACCGGGACAGGGGTCTCCTACAATGAGCAGTTCTTC. Translated: CASSTGTGVSYNEQFF.